This T cell receptor beta chain was recovered during a study of glioma-infiltrating T cells. Notes on the study in general: Very few CDR3 sequences were shared between tissue and blood. Signature shared blood CDR3 motifs were enriched in low-divergence and depleted in high-divergence patients.

As for this clonotype: Its antigen is undetermined. Compared with germline, one end of the junction differs, possibly owing to a read error.

Amplification of TCR alpha and beta CDR3 regions from RNA used iRepertoire nested multiplex PCR. TCRdb processed the multiplex PCR reads anew with MiXCR; each CDR3 protein has one entry. The sample has 300,000 to 450,000 distinct CDR3 sequences, approximately 42% seen once. The germline gives CDR1 SGHAT, CDR2 FQNNGV. This CDR3 has 16 residues. The sample taken for sequencing was glioma tissue, nonneoplastic brain tissue, or PBMCs (not recorded which). This clonotype originated in a human donor with low-grade glioma or glioblastoma, undergoing nonglioma brain surgery, or in good health (not recorded which). The rearrangement links TRBV11-2 to TRBJ2-7; possibly TRBD2 for D (6 bases). This CDR3 reads CGSRVDRGGPHYGQYF. The CDR3 DNA reads TGTGGCAGCCGCGTTGATCGGGGAGGTCCCCACTACGGGCAGTACTTC. Drawing the rest from reference TRBV11-2 and TRBJ2-7, the complete variable domain is EAGVAQSPRYKIIEKRQSVAFWCNPISGHATLYWYQQILGQGPKLLIQFQNNGVVDDSQLPKDRFSAERLKGVDSTLKIQPAKLEDSAVYLCGSRVDRGGPHYGQYFGPGTRLTVT.